This T cell receptor beta chain was profiled in a study of post-analysis software for immune sequencing data. At the level of the study: Relapsing-remitting, secondary progressive and progressive-relapsing courses of multiple sclerosis were included.

The study's findings and limits: Samples made in the same batch grouped tightly together by F measure. Compared against controls, patients with multiple sclerosis displayed significantly lower normalized Chao1 diversity. When patients were compared with controls, a handful of TRBV segments were more frequent, TRBV5-6, TRBV5-1 and TRBV20-1 among them.

In germline, CDR1 is SGHRS, CDR2 YFSETQ. There are 14 residues in the CDR3. The V gene lost 0 bases and the J gene lost 11 bases, with 17 bases spanning the gap. Unique molecular identifiers tagged the TCR beta cDNA libraries. TCRdb reprocessed the PCR reads via MiXCR and lists one record per CDR3 protein. The sample shows hundreds of thousands of distinct CDR3 sequences, around 40% of them seen only once. Note on this clonotype: The target antigen is unknown.

The V gene is TRBV5-1, the J gene TRBJ2-5, with D unresolved. The origin of this receptor is a girl aged 10-17 years with multiple sclerosis. Sequencing was done on a sample of blood. DNA of the CDR3: TGCGCCAGCAGCTTGGTGGGAATTCCAGATGAGCAGTACTTC. Translation: CASSLVGIPDEQYF.